This TCR beta chain was retrieved from a study of blood T cell repertoires in COVID-19. The overall study: There were acute and convalescent COVID-19 samples, and they came from the United States, Italy and Spain. PBMCs, B-cell-depleted T cells, or T cells were the source of the cDNA or gDNA that made up the material.

Sequencing used immunoSEQ multiplex PCR; TCRdb keeps in-frame clones, though not all of them. The sample shows about 34,000 clones, around 80% of them seen only once. The germline V gene encodes CDR1 SNHLY and CDR2 FYNNEI. The CDR3 covers 15 residues. V was cut by 3 bases and J by 4 bases, with 15 bases left in between. This TCR came from a man older than 75 with acute or convalescent COVID-19. Sequencing was performed on peripheral blood. The chain joins TRBV2 to TRBJ1-2, with D tentatively TRBD1 (5 bases). The CDR3 loop is CASSDLARTSYGYTF. Written as DNA, the CDR3 is TGTGCCAGCAGTGATTTGGCCAGGACATCCTATGGCTACACCTTC.